The source of this T cell receptor (beta chain) is a study of CD8 T cells in ankylosing spondylitis. Libraries for TCR beta were made by quantitative 5'-RACE with molecular barcodes. One entry per CDR3 protein, called by TCRdb with MiXCR from the 5' RACE reads. The data contain some 37,000 distinct CDR3 sequences, 6% of them singletons. The table lists this clonotype with many counts. Its specificity is unknown. CDR3 length: 16 residues. Germline CDR1 is MNHEY and CDR2 is SVGAGI. With 6 bases clipped from V and 0 bases from J, the junction kept 4 bases outside the gene matches. General study findings and limits: Within matched ankylosing spondylitis synovial fluid, disease-linked clones were reportedly significantly enriched.

The specimen was blood, either unsorted or a sorted T cell fraction (not recorded which). V and J are TRBV6-5 and TRBJ2-5, with 13 bases fitting TRBD2. The TCR sequence derives from a male donor with ankylosing spondylitis or in good health (not recorded which). The CDR3 protein is CASSKTSGGYQETQYF. The CDR3 DNA follows: TGTGCCAGCAGCAAGACTAGCGGGGGGTACCAAGAGACCCAGTACTTC.